This T cell receptor beta chain came from a study of blood T cell repertoires in COVID-19. Across the whole study: Sites in the United States, Italy and Spain provided acute and convalescent COVID-19 samples. T cells, B-cell-depleted T cells, or PBMCs provided the cDNA or gDNA that served as material.

A Seattle source enrolled patients during active infection and followed them longitudinally. Here immunoSEQ multiplex PCR was the method, and the copy in TCRdb shows in-frame clones only, minus some. There are some 240,000 clones in the sample; around 90% occur only once, and 10% to 13% lies in the top ten. The specimen was peripheral blood. The sequence came from a woman aged 70-85 years with COVID-19, enrolled during active disease.

Here the CDR3 reads CASSTSGGSNEQYF. The DNA of the CDR3 is TGTGCCAGCAGCACGAGCGGGGGGTCTAACGAGCAGTACTTC. The chain combines TRBV7-9 with TRBJ2-7, with 9 bases matching TRBD2. From germline, CDR1 is SEHNR and CDR2 FQNEAQ (reference sequence). The V segment lost 5 bases and the J segment 5 bases; nucleotides outside the gene matches: 7. The CDR3 extends over 14 amino acids. Using reference TRBV7-9 and TRBJ2-7 for the parts outside the CDR3, the full variable domain is DTGVSQNPRHKITKRGQNVTFRCDPISEHNRLYWYRQTLGQGPEFLTYFQNEAQLEKSRLLSDRFSAERPKGSFSTLEIQRTEQGDSAMYLCASSTSGGSNEQYFGPGTRLTVT.